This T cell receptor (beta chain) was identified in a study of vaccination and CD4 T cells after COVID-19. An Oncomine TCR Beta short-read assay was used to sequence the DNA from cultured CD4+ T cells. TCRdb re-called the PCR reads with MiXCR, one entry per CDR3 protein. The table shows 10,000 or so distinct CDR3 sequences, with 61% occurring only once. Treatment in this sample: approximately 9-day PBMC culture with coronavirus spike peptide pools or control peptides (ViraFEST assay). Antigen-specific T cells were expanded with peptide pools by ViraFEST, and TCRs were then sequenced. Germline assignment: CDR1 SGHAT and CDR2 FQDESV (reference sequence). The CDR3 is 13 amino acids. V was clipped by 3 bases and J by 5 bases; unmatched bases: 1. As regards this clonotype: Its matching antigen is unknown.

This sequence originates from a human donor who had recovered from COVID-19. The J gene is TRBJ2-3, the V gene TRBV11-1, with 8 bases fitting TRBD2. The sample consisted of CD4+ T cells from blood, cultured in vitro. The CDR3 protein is CASSLGLVDTQYF. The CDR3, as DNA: TGTGCCAGCAGCTTGGGACTAGTAGATACGCAGTATTTT.